What follows describes a single T cell receptor (beta chain). This clone has just a few counts. The antigen it recognizes is unknown. The record has no base qualities; no much larger clone is one base away. CDR1 PRHDT and CDR2 FYEKMQ are derived from the germline V gene (reference sequence). The CDR3 has 14 amino acids, counting the end cysteine and phenylalanine. Just CDR3 DNA is preserved here, 42 bases in frame from base 1. Healthy HIV-negative adults with no recently reported acute infections or vaccinations were included as donors. All donors were Caucasian adults living in Nashville, Tennessee, USA. CD4+ T cells were enriched by magnetic negative selection; naive cells were then positively selected on CD45RA, and the negative fraction formed the memory subset. Blood was obtained by leukapheresis, after which PBMCs were separated by Ficoll-Histopaque density gradient centrifugation and cryopreserved in liquid nitrogen vapor phase. Purity and quantity of every magnetically sorted T cell population were checked by analytical flow cytometry. Genomic DNA was isolated from every sorted fraction and measured by UV absorbance on a Nanodrop 2000c.

This specimen comes from a study of shared clonotypes between healthy human individuals (TCRdb year 2020). For the wider study: The cohort included three men and a couple of women between 18 and 49 years of age. For each donor, three plates each were used for CD4 naive and CD4 memory, two plates were used for CD8 naive, and one plate was used for CD8 memory. To estimate repertoire size and how much clonotype sharing occurs between individuals, the study deeply sequenced the blood TCR repertoires of five healthy adults. To increase sequencing depth and limit assay-specific biases, TCR repertoire library preparation and sequencing were carried out by different laboratories using diverse techniques. Between about 0.8 and 9 billion PBMCs per donor were obtained by leukapheresis.

Using the deep immunoSEQ assay, multiplex PCR amplified TCR CDR3 regions from genomic DNA. Extracted genomic DNA from each cell subset was distributed evenly across all wells of several immunoSEQ 96-well plates, and each plate was treated as a replicate. For sorted subsets, roughly 200 ng of genomic DNA, equivalent to 25,000 to 35,000 T cell genomes, went into each replicate PCR. The purified libraries were quantified using a Qubit 3.0 fluorometer, sized with a Bioanalyzer 2100, and then quantified again using the KAPA Library Quantification kit. A separate single-read 150-cycle Illumina NextSeq 550 flow cell was used to sequence each immunoSEQ 96-well plate. In the authors' own workflow: Because the immunoSEQ output included only junctional sequences and no quality scores, the filtering could not be the same as the filtering used for full-length reads. Sequences were annotated with PyIR, a Python wrapper for IgBLAST v1.9, using IMGT germline references to assign V/J genes and CDR3. Reads were filtered out if the reads had weak V/J assignments (E-value above 1e-6), no CDR3, stop codons, out-of-frame junctions, or ambiguous translated residues. V3J clonotypes were defined by identical inferred V gene, J gene, and CDR3 amino acid sequence. The percentage overlap between two repertoires was calculated by dividing the number of shared unique clonotypes by the size of the smaller repertoire. Repertoire richness was assessed with RTK rarefaction, the Chao1 estimator, and Recon v2.1 estimates of unobserved clonotypes. Generation probabilities for all TCRbeta clonotypes obtained by the gDNA method from a handful of donors were computed using OLGA. What TCRdb holds here is the immuneACCESS table cut down to in-frame rearrangements. Part of the clones is not present; checked against another copy, under half of the missing clones reflect an unresolved V gene, and the others are unexplained. That table supplies the V and J calls and clone size; D and trimming were determined from the DNA. The sample table holds under 1,100,000 clones, of which more than 75% were seen once. 0.6% to 0.7% of the sample is held by the ten biggest clonotypes.

Results and caveats for the whole study, not just this receptor: The small number of donors limited the genetic and exposure-history diversity represented. Sampling was restricted to blood, and TCR repertoires in tissue are likely to differ from TCR repertoires in blood. Sharing across a handful of donors was observed for around 5% of naive CD4, about 3.2% of naive CD8, 2.3% of memory CD4, and less than 0.45% of memory CD8 clonotypes. Pairwise subsampling indicated that sequencing depth was expected to affect the degree of clonotype sharing among donors. Even with the large sequencing depth, rarefaction of the sorted-subset datasets indicated that sequencing was incomplete. Estimated clonotype richness was generally larger for naive than for memory subsets. Clonotypes shared by all four sorted-subset donors showed higher generation probabilities than non-shared clonotypes.

The receptor was isolated from a man aged 18 to 30 in good health. Some clones in this sample may be carry-over from other donors' samples. The chain couples TRBV13 to TRBJ2-5, with the D segment identity uncertain. TRBJ2-7 explains the end of the DNA better; the J call may be wrong. Sequencing used memory CD4+ T cells from PBMCs. This specimen's cell subset or site label, interpreted: CD45RA-negative fraction. The bases are TGTGCCAGCAGCCTACTCGGGTCGCCTCGCGAGCAGTACTTC. This is translated as CASSLLGSPREQYF.